The clone carrying this T cell receptor (beta chain) was counted many times. This sample was included in a study of T cells after yellow fever vaccination. Trimming removed 0 bases from V and 2 bases from J, with 13 bases in between. This CDR3 is built from 16 residues. From germline, CDR1 is SGDLS and CDR2 YYNGEE. MiXCR was run by TCRdb on the 5' RACE reads, yielding one entry per CDR3 protein. The table lists 170,000 or so distinct CDR3 sequences, roughly 6.4% of them singletons. The receptor comes from a man younger than 35 who received the YFV17D yellow fever vaccine. Sample: CD4+ T cells sorted from PBMCs, taken on the day of the first yellow fever vaccination. The V and J genes are TRBV9 and TRBJ2-3; maybe TRBD1 (5 bases). The DNA for the CDR3 is TGTGCCAGCAGCGTAGAATGGGGCAGACACACAGATACGCAGTATTTT. Translated: CASSVEWGRHTDTQYF.